This T cell receptor (beta chain) was identified in a study of T-cell reconstitution after alpha-beta-depleted transplantation in children. As it was prepared, the TCRbeta library received unique molecular identifiers. TCRdb reanalysed the PCR reads using MiXCR and keeps one entry per CDR3 protein. The sample has about 980,000 distinct CDR3 sequences, about 30% seen once. The study's findings and limits: Newly generated T cells supplied most T-cell counts and diversity one year post-transplant. Several hundred expanded graft clones reportedly were the source of alpha-beta T cells about two months after transplant.

This clonotype was recorded a few times. Its antigen is as yet unknown. This CDR3 region has 13 residues. V lost 2 bases to trimming and J lost 7 bases, with 11 bases between them. Germline loops: CDR1 SGHAT, CDR2 FQNNGV. The rearrangement links TRBV11-2 to TRBJ1-2, with a possible D match to TRBD1 (6 bases). The source was PBMCs, mostly from graft donor cells, collected 360 days after TCRalphabeta/CD19-depleted stem cell transplant. The clonotype originates from a boy under two years old who had a stem cell transplant for SCID, so the T cells may come from the graft donor. CDR3 sequence: CASSLWGAAGYTF. The CDR3 DNA reads TGTGCCAGCAGCTTATGGGGGGCGGCTGGCTACACCTTC.